This T cell receptor (beta chain) was captured by sequencing in a study of T cell responses to AZD1222 COVID-19 vaccine. TCRdb's copy holds only in-frame clones and misses some; the assay was immunoSEQ multiplex PCR. The table has some 150,000 clones, 90% seen once; the top ten hold 1.5% to 2%. The V gene end was trimmed by 0 bases and the J gene end by 8 bases; junction bases not matched to a gene: 6. The CDR3 has 16 amino acids. Per germline, CDR1 LGHNA and CDR2 YSLEER. Specimen: peripheral blood, collected on day 0 of AZD1222 vaccination. The sequence derives from an adult in good health. The chain carries TRBV4-3 and TRBJ2-1; TRBD2 matches 11 bases. CDR3 sequence reads: CASSQDAASGGHEQFF. The CDR3 bases are TGCGCCAGCAGCCAAGATGCCGCTAGCGGGGGGCATGAGCAGTTCTTC.